The subject of this entry is one T cell receptor (beta chain). Its matching antigen is unknown. Germline values: CDR1 SGHTA, CDR2 FQGNSA. Trimming took 5 bases from V and 10 from J, leaving 15 bases between them. This CDR3 spans 13 amino acids. It was with a sample-barcoded 5' primer and a J-beta primer mix that a second PCR of roughly 7 to 11 cycles was run. TCRdb re-called the 5' RACE reads with MiXCR, one entry per CDR3 protein. This table has more than 650,000 distinct CDR3 sequences, around a fifth appearing once. These data are taken from a study of blood T cells in healthy people across ages. Study information: Template-switching capture recovered about one barcoded beta molecule per two T cells. Points from the study as a whole: Diversity figures based on one million T cells were deemed too low.

Isolation recovered at least 7 million PBMCs from every sample. Sequencing input: blood. This chain links TRBV7-2 with TRBJ1-3, with D unclear. This receptor was identified in a man aged 70 or older in good health. In DNA, the CDR3 is TGTGCCAGCAGCCCGACGGGTAGAACGACCATATATTTT. This gives the protein CASSPTGRTTIYF.